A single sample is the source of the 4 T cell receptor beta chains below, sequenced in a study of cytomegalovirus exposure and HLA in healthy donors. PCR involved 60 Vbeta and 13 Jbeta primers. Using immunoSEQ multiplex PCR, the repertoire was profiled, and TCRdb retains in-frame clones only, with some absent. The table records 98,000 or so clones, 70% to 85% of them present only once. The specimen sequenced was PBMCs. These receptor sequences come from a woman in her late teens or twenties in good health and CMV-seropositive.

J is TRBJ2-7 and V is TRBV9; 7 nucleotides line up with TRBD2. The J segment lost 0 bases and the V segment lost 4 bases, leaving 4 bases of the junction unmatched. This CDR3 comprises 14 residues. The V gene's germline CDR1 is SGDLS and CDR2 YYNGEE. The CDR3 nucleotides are TGTGCCAGCAGCCCGGGGGGAAGCTCCTACGAGCAGTACTTC. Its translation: CASSPGGSSYEQYF.

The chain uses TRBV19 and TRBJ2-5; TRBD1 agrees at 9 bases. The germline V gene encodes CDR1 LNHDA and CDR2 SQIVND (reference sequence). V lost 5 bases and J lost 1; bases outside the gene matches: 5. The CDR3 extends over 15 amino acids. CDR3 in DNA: TGTGCCAGTAGTGTCACAGGGGGCCTCCAAGAGACCCAGTACTTC. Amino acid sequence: CASSVTGGLQETQYF.

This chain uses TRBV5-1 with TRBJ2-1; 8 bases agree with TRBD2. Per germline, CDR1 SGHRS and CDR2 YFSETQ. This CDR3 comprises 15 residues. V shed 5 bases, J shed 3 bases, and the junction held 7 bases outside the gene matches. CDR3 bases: TGCGCCAGCAGAGGACTAGCCGTCCTCTACAATGAGCAGTTCTTC. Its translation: CASRGLAVLYNEQFF.

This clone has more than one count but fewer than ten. The CDR3 DNA reads TGTGCCTCGGGACAGGGGGCGTCGTCTGGAAACACCATATATTTT. It is translated as CASGQGASSGNTIYF. The chain uses TRBV6-5 and TRBJ1-3, with 12 bases that match TRBD1. Germline lookup yields CDR1 MNHEY and CDR2 SVGAGI. The CDR3 is made up of 15 amino acids. The junction had 6 bases not matched to a gene; V was cut back by 11 bases and J by 1 base.